This passage covers 17 T cell receptor beta chains from one sample sequenced in a study of blood T cell repertoires in COVID-19. This table comes from immunoSEQ multiplex PCR, and its TCRdb copy is limited to in-frame clones, with some not included. Of approximately 290,000 clones listed, 80% to 85% were seen once; the top ten hold 15% to 18%. What was sequenced was peripheral blood. Receptor source: a person between 65 and 79 years old with COVID-19, enrolled during active disease.

The V call is TRBV6-1, the J call TRBJ1-4, with D possibly matching TRBD1 (5 bases). V lost 1 base to trimming and J lost 7 bases, with 19 bases between them. This CDR3 comprises 17 residues. CDR1 MNHNS and CDR2 SASEGT come from the germline V gene. This CDR3 reads CASSEVSNRQGREKLFF. CDR3 in DNA: TGTGCCAGCAGTGAAGTTTCAAATAGGCAGGGCCGTGAAAAACTGTTTTTT.

The CDR3 bases are TGTGCCAGCAGTTACGGGGACGAGGGGGTCAATCAGCCCCAGCATTTT. Translated, it gives CASSYGDEGVNQPQHF. V is TRBV6-2 or TRBV6-3 and J is TRBJ1-5, with D maybe TRBD1 (6 bases). This CDR3 comprises 16 residues. Germline values: CDR1 MNHEY, CDR2 SVGEGT. The V gene lost 2 bases and the J gene lost 3 bases, with 14 bases spanning the gap.

The chain links TRBV5-1 to TRBJ2-5; D is perhaps TRBD1 (6 bases). The CDR3 runs 15 residues. Germline V gene lookup returns CDR1 SGHRS and CDR2 YFSETQ. Between the trimmed V and J ends, which lost 1 base and 3 bases, there was a span of 13 bases. As DNA, the CDR3 is TGCGCCAGCAGCTTGTTGGGTGGACAGAAAGAGACCCAGTACTTC. This encodes CASSLLGGQKETQYF.

This chain links TRBV4-3 with TRBJ2-7; a weak D match, TRBD2 (5 bases). V dropped 2 bases and J dropped 0 bases, with 8 bases sitting between them. The CDR3 is 14 amino acids. The germline gives CDR1 LGHNA, CDR2 YSLEER. The CDR3 nucleotides read TGCGCCAGCAGCCAAACTAGAAGCTCCTACGAGCAGTACTTC. Its protein product is CASSQTRSSYEQYF.

J is TRBJ1-1 and V is TRBV3-1 (or the pseudogene TRBV3-2); D unclear. CDR1 is LGHDT and CDR2 is YNNKEL in the germline V gene (reference sequence). The CDR3 has 15 residues. V was cut by 5 bases and J by 2 bases, with 15 bases left in between. The CDR3 DNA is TGTGCCAGCAGCTTGCACGCGGGCCGAAACACTGAAGCTTTCTTT. It translates to CASSLHAGRNTEAFF.

This clone was observed once. CDR3 in amino acids: CARSRREQGEVYEQYF. As DNA, the CDR3 is TGTGCCAGAAGCCGCCGGGAACAGGGAGAGGTCTACGAGCAGTACTTC. J is TRBJ2-7 and V is TRBV5-3; a possible D gene is TRBD1 (6 bases). TRBV5-3 qualifies as an ORF whose function is uncertain. The CDR3 loop spans 16 amino acids. Trimming removed 4 bases at V and 3 bases at J, with 20 bases between.

CDR3 loop: CASSWAGRGGYDEQFF. Written as DNA, the CDR3 is TGTGCCAGCAGTTGGGCAGGACGGGGGGGATATGATGAGCAGTTCTTC. This chain connects TRBV6-2 or TRBV6-3 to TRBJ2-1, with 8 positions matching TRBD2. After removal of 4 bases from V and 8 bases from J, the junction contained 13 bases not matched to a gene. CDR1 and CDR2 (germline): MNHEY, SVGEGT. The CDR3 consists of 16 residues.

This chain uses TRBV2 with TRBJ2-3; 7 bases are shared with TRBD1. This CDR3 is built from 15 residues. The trim removed 7 bases at V and 4 bases at J, leaving 11 bases unmatched. Germline CDR1 SNHLY, CDR2 FYNNEI. CDR3 nucleotides: TGTGCCAGCAAGAAGGGGGCGTTCTCGGCAGATACGCAGTATTTT. Its translation: CASKKGAFSADTQYF.

The J gene is TRBJ2-7, the V gene TRBV24-1; 8 bases agree with TRBD2. The CDR3 totals 15 residues. V lost 2 bases to trimming and J lost 4 bases; unmatched junction nucleotides: 6. The germline CDR1 and CDR2 sequences are KGHDR and SFDVKD. The CDR3 reads CATSDYREGRYEQYF. CDR3 nucleotide sequence: TGTGCCACCAGTGATTATCGGGAGGGCCGATACGAGCAGTACTTC.

This clone was picked up one time. The chain links TRBV3-1 (or the pseudogene TRBV3-2) to TRBJ2-2, with a tentative D call TRBD2 (6 bases). V was cut by 1 base and J by 8 bases, with 11 bases left in between. The germline CDR1 and CDR2 sequences are LGHDT and YNNKEL (reference sequence). This CDR3 is built from 14 residues. CDR3 loop: CASSQVGGAGELFF. DNA of the CDR3: TGTGCCAGCAGCCAAGTGGGCGGGGCAGGGGAGCTGTTTTTT.

CDR3 DNA: TGTGCCAGCAGCGACGACAGGGGGGGAAACACCATATATTTT. Protein sequence: CASSDDRGGNTIYF. V and J are TRBV5-4 and TRBJ1-3, with TRBD1 matching 9 bases. The CDR3 consists of 14 residues. Germline CDR1 SGHNT, CDR2 YYREEE (reference sequence). The V gene end was trimmed by 4 bases and the J gene end by 4 bases; junction bases not matched to a gene: 3.

V gene TRBV2 combines with J gene TRBJ1-1, with TRBD1 matching over 10 bases. The CDR3 runs to 14 residues. Germline CDR1 reads SNHLY; CDR2 reads FYNNEI. With V trimmed by 3 bases and J by 5 bases, 3 bases remained unmatched. The CDR3 is CASSDDRGLTEAFF. DNA for the CDR3: TGTGCCAGCAGTGATGACAGGGGGCTGACTGAAGCTTTCTTT.

The chain links TRBV7-9 to TRBJ2-5, with 10 bases aligning to TRBD1. V lost 5 bases, J lost 7 bases, and 4 bases stayed unmatched. There are 13 residues in the CDR3. Germline assignment: CDR1 SEHNR and CDR2 FQNEAQ (reference sequence). CDR3 DNA sequence: TGTGCCAGCAGCGGGGACAGGGGAGGGACCCAGTACTTC. Translating it yields CASSGDRGGTQYF. Complete variable domain (other parts from reference TRBV7-9 and TRBJ2-5): DTGVSQNPRHKITKRGQNVTFRCDPISEHNRLYWYRQTLGQGPEFLTYFQNEAQLEKSRLLSDRFSAERPKGSFSTLEIQRTEQGDSAMYLCASSGDRGGTQYFGPGTRLLVL.

The chain uses TRBV12-3 or TRBV12-4 and TRBJ1-1; D is unclear. This CDR3 has 8 amino acids. Trimming took 6 bases from V and 11 from J, leaving 4 bases between them. The CDR3 nucleotides read TGTGCCAGCAGCCCGGCTTTCTTT. This gives the protein CASSPAFF.

The gene calls are TRBV5-8 and TRBJ1-6; 8 bases agree with TRBD1. The CDR3 runs to 17 residues. Germline values: CDR1 SGHTS, CDR2 YDEGEE. V gave up 0 bases and J gave up 10 bases; unmatched junction bases: 12. The CDR3 loop reads CASSLGGRGQLRSPLHF. Here the CDR3 DNA reads TGTGCCAGCAGCTTGGGGGGCAGGGGGCAGTTACGGTCACCCCTCCACTTT.

V and J are TRBV28 and TRBJ1-2; D gene unclear. The CDR3 spans 13 residues. Between the trimmed V and J ends, which lost 6 bases and 8 bases, there was a span of 16 bases. Germline V gene lookup returns CDR1 MDHEN and CDR2 SYDVKM. CDR3 amino acids: CASRDLIRLGYTF. The CDR3 bases are TGTGCCAGCAGAGATCTAATCAGACTAGGCTACACCTTC.

The chain couples TRBV6-2 or TRBV6-3 to TRBJ1-2; no definite D call. Trimming left V 4 bases short and J 4 bases short, with 4 bases between. CDR3 length: 11 residues. Germline CDR1 reads MNHEY; CDR2 reads SVGEGT. This CDR3 is CASSFGYGYTF. The CDR3 region has the DNA TGTGCCAGCAGTTTCGGCTATGGCTACACCTTC.